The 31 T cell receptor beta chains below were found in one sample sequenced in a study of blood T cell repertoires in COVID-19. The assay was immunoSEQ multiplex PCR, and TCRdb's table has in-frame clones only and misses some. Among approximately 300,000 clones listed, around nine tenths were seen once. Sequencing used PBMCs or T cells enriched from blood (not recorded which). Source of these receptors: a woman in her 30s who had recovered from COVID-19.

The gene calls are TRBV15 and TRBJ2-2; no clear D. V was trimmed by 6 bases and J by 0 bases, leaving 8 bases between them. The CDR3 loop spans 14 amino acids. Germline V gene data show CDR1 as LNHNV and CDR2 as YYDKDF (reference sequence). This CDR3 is CATRRLTNTGELFF. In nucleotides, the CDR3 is TGTGCCACCAGGAGACTTACGAACACCGGGGAGCTGTTTTTT.

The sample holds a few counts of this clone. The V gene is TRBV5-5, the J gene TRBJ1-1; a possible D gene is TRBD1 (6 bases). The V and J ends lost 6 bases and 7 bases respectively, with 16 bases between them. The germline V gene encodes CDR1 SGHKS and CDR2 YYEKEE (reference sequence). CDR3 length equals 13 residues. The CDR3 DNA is TGTGCCAGCACCTGGACAGATAACTTTGAAGCTTTCTTT. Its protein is CASTWTDNFEAFF.

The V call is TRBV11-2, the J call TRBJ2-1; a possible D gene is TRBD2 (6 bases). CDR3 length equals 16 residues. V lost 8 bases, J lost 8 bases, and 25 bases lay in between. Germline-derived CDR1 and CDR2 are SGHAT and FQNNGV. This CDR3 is CASQTPGRGGPDEQFF. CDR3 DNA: TGTGCCAGCCAAACCCCGGGCCGGGGAGGTCCCGATGAGCAGTTCTTC.

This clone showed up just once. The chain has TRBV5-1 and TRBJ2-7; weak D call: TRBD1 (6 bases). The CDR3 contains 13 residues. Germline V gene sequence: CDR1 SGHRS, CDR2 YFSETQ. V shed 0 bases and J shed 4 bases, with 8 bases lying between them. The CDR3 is CASSLDRAYEQYF. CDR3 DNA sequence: TGCGCCAGCAGCTTGGACAGGGCGTACGAGCAGTACTTC.

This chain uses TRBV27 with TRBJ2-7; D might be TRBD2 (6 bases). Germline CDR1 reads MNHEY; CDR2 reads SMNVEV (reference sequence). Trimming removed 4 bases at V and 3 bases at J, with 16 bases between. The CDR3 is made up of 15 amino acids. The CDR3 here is CASSSLGTGDYEQYF. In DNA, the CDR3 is TGTGCCAGCAGTTCCCTTGGGACGGGAGACTACGAGCAGTACTTC.

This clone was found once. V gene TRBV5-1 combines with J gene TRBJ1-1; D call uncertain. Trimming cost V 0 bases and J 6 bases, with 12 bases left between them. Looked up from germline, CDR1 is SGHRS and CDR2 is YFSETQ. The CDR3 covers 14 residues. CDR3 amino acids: CASSLGAGTPEAFF. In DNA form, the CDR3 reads TGCGCCAGCAGCTTGGGGGCAGGTACCCCTGAAGCTTTCTTT.

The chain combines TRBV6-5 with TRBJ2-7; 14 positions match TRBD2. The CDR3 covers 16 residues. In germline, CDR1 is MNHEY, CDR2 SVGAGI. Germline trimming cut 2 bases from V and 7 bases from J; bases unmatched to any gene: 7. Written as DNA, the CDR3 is TGTGCCAGCAGTTACCCCGGGACTAGCGGGAGTTATGAGCAGTACTTC. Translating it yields CASSYPGTSGSYEQYF.

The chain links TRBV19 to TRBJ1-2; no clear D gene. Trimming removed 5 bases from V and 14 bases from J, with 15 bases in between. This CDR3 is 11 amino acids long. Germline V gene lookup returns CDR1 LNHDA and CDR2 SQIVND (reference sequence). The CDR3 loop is CASSFAGFRTF. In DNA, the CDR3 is TGTGCCAGTAGTTTTGCGGGGTTTCGTACCTTC.

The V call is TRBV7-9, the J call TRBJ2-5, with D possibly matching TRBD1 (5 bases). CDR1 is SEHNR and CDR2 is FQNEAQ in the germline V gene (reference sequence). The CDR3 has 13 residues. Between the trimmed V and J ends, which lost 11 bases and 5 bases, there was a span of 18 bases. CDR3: CARGSNSGETQYF. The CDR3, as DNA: TGTGCCCGCGGCTCTAATTCAGGGGAGACCCAGTACTTC.

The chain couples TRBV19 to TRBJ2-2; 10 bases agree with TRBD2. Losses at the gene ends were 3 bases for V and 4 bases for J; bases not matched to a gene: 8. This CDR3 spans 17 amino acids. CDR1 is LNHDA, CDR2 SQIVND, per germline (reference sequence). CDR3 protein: CASSIGAGGPGTGELFF. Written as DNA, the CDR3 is TGTGCCAGTAGTATCGGAGCGGGAGGGCCCGGCACCGGGGAGCTGTTTTTT.

The CDR3 spells CASSRTGDEKLFF. The CDR3 bases are TGTGCCAGTAGTAGGACAGGGGATGAAAAACTGTTTTTT. The rearrangement joins TRBV19 to TRBJ1-4; 9 positions match TRBD1. Unmatched junction bases numbered 0, after V lost 4 bases and J lost 6 bases. Germline CDR1 and CDR2: LNHDA and SQIVND (reference sequence). The CDR3 has 13 amino acids.

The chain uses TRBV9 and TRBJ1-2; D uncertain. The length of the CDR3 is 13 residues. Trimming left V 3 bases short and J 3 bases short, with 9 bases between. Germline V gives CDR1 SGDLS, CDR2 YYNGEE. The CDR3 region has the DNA TGTGCCAGCAGCGCCGGTTTCGACTATGGCTACACCTTC. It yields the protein CASSAGFDYGYTF.

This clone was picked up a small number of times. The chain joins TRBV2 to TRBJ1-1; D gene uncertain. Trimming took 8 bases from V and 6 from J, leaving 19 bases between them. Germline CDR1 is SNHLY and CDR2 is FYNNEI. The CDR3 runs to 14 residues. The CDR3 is CASGLRGANPEAFF. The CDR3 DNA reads TGTGCCAGCGGGTTGCGGGGAGCCAACCCTGAAGCTTTCTTT.

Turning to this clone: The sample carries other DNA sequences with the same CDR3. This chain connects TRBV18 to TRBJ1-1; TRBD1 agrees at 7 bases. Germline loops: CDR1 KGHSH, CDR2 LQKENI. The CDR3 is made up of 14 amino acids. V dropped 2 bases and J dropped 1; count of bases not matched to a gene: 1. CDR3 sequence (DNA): TGTGCCAGCTCACCAGACAGGGCGAACACTGAAGCTTTCTTT. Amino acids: CASSPDRANTEAFF. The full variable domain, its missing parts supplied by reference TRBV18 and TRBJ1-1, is NAGVMQNPRHLVRRRGQEARLRCSPMKGHSHVYWYRQLPEEGLKFMVYLQKENIIDESGMPKERFSAEFPKEGPSILRIQQVVRGDSAAYFCASSPDRANTEAFFGQGTRLTVV.

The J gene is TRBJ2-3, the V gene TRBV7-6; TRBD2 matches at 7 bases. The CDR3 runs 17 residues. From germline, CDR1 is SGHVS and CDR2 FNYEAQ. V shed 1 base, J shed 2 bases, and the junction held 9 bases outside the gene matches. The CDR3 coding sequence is TGTGCCAGCAGCTTAGAATGGGAGCGGGACCTCACAGATACGCAGTATTTT. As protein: CASSLEWERDLTDTQYF.

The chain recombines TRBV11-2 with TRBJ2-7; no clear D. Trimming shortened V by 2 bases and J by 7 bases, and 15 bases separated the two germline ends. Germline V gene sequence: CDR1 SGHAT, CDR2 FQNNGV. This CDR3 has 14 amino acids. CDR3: CASSLLNYPKEQYF. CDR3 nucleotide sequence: TGTGCCAGCAGCTTATTGAACTACCCTAAGGAGCAGTACTTC.

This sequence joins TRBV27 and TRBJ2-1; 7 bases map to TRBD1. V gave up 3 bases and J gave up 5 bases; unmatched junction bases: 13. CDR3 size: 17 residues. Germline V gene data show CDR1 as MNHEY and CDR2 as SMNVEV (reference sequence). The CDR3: CASSLWLVGTADNEQFF. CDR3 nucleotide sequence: TGTGCCAGCAGTTTGTGGCTCGTAGGGACAGCTGACAATGAGCAGTTCTTC.

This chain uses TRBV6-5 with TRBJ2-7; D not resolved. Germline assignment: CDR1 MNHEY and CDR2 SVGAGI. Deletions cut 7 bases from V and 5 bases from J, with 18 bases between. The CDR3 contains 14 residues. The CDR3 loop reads CASIVGQAPHEQYF. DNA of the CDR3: TGTGCCAGCATTGTAGGTCAGGCCCCTCACGAGCAGTACTTC.

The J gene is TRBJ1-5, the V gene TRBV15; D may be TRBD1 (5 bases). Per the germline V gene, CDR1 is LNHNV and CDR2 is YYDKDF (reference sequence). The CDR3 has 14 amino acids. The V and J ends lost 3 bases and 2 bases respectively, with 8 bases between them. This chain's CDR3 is CATSSSGGNQPQHF. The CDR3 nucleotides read TGTGCCACCAGCAGTTCGGGGGGCAATCAGCCCCAGCATTTT.

CDR3 nucleotides: TGTGCCAGTAGTCCGCGGGACAGGGGACTACAGCCCCAGCATTTT. This translates into CASSPRDRGLQPQHF. The rearrangement joins TRBV19 to TRBJ1-5, with 10 bases identical to TRBD1. The ends lost 5 bases at V and 7 bases at J; junction bases unmatched: 8. CDR1 is LNHDA, CDR2 SQIVND, per germline (reference sequence). This CDR3 spans 15 amino acids.

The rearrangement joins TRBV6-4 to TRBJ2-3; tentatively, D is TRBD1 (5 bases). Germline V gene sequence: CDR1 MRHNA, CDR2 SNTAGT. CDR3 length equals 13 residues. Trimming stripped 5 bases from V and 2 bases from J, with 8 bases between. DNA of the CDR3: TGTGCCAGCAGTAGACAGACCACAGATACGCAGTATTTT. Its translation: CASSRQTTDTQYF.

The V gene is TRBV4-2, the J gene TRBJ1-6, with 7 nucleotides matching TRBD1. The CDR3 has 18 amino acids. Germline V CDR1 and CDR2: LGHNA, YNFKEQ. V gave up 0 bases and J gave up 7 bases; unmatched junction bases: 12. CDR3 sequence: CASSQDLLRQGENSPLHF. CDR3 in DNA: TGTGCCAGCAGCCAAGATCTACTGAGACAGGGTGAAAATTCACCCCTCCACTTT.

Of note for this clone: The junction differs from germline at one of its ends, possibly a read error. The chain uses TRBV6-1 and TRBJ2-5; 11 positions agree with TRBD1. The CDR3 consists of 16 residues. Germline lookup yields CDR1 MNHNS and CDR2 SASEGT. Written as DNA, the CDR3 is TGTGCCAGCAGTCAAGCAACCGGGACAGGGGGTGAGACCCAGTACTTC. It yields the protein CASSQATGTGGETQYF.

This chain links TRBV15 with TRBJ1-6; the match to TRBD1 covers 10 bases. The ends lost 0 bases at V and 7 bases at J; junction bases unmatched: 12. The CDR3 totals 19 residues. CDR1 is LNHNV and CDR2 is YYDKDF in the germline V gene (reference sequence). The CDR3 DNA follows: TGTGCCACCAGCAGAGATGCGGGACAGGGGCTCTTACCCAATTCACCCCTCCACTTT. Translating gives CATSRDAGQGLLPNSPLHF.

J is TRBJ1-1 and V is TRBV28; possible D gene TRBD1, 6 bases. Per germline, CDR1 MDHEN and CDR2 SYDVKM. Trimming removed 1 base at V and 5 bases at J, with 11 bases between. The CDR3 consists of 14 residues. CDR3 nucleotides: TGTGCCAGCAGTTTATCGGGCAGGGGAACTGAAGCTTTCTTT. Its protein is CASSLSGRGTEAFF.

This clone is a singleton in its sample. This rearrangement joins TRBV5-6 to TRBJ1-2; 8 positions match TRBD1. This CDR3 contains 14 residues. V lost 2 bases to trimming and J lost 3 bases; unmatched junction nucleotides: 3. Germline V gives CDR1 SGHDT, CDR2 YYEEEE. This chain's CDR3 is CASSFGTGDYGYTF. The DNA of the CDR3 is TGTGCCAGCAGCTTCGGGACAGGTGACTATGGCTACACCTTC.

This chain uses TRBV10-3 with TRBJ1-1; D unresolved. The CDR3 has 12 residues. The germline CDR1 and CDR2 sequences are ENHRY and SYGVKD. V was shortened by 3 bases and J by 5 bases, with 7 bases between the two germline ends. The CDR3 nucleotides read TGTGCCATCAGTGAAGGAGAGACTGAAGCTTTCTTT. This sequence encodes CAISEGETEAFF.

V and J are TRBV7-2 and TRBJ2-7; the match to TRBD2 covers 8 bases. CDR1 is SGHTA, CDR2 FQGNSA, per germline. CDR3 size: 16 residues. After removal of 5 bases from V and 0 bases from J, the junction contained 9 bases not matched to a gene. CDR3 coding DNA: TGTGCCAGCAGCCACCACCCACTAGCGGACTCCTACGAGCAGTACTTC. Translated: CASSHHPLADSYEQYF. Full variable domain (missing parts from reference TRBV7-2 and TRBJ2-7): GAGVSQSPSNKVTEKGKDVELRCDPISGHTALYWYRQSLGQGLEFLIYFQGNSAPDKSGLPSDRFSAERTGGSVSTLTIQRTQQEDSAVYLCASSHHPLADSYEQYFGPGTRLTVT.

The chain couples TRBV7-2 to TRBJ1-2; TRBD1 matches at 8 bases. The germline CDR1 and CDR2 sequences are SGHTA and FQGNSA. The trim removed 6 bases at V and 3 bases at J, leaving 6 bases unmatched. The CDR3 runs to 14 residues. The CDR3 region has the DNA TGTGCCAGCAGTACCGGACAGGGATACTATGGCTACACCTTC. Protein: CASSTGQGYYGYTF.

This chain's CDR3 is CASRASSGSPTGELFF. In nucleotides, the CDR3 is TGTGCCAGCAGGGCGTCGAGCGGGAGCCCCACCGGGGAGCTGTTTTTT. The rearrangement uses TRBV28 and TRBJ2-2; 8 bases fit TRBD2. The CDR3 runs 16 residues. The junction had 10 bases not matched to a gene; V was cut back by 6 bases and J by 4 bases. Germline V gene data show CDR1 as MDHEN and CDR2 as SYDVKM.

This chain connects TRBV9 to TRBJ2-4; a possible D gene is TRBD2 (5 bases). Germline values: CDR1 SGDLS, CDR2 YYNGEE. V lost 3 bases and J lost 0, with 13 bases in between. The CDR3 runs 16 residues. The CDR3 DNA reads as TGTGCCAGCAGCGGCCGACCGGGAATAGCCAAAAACATTCAGTACTTC. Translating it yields CASSGRPGIAKNIQYF.